The rows below give T cell receptor beta chains drawn from one sample of a study of Graves' ophthalmopathy and Graves' hyperthyroidism. MiXCR, run by TCRdb on the multiplex PCR reads, gives a single entry per CDR3 protein. This repertoire shows about 620,000 distinct CDR3 sequences, about 20% found once; its top ten account for approximately 7%. Sequenced: peripheral blood. The receptors were sampled from a woman between 18 and 30 years old with stable Graves' hyperthyroidism. Some clones in this sample may be carry-over from other donors' samples. CDR3s include the opening cysteine and the closing phenylalanine or tryptophan. Each record gives: clone size, J gene, V gene, D gene, CDR3 protein, CDR3 DNA. The D gene is left open where the match is weak. Size is omitted from some rows. Given values are once, few, many or a class for expanded clones.

size: few
J: TRBJ1-2
V: TRBV11-2
D: NA
CDR3: CASSLRATNYGYTF
DNA: TGTGCCAGCAGCTTACGGGCTACGAACTATGGCTACACCTTC

size: many
J: TRBJ1-1
V: TRBV7-3
D: NA
CDR3: CASSAGDTEAFF
DNA: TGTGCCAGCAGCGCGGGTGACACTGAAGCTTTCTTT

size: many
J: TRBJ2-5
V: TRBV12-3/TRBV12-4
D: TRBD2
CDR3: CASSLMASGGARDTQYF
DNA: TGTGCCAGCAGTTTAATGGCTAGCGGGGGGGCCCGAGATACCCAGTACTTC

size: NA
J: TRBJ2-7
V: TRBV20-1
D: TRBD1
CDR3: CSARGLTGANYEQYF
DNA: TGCAGTGCTAGGGGTTTGACAGGGGCGAACTACGAGCAGTACTTC

size: once
J: TRBJ1-1
V: TRBV9
D: NA
CDR3: CASSTHAVNTEAFF
DNA: TGTGCCAGCAGCACACATGCGGTGAACACTGAAGCTTTCTTT

size: NA
J: TRBJ2-5
V: TRBV29-1
D: NA
CDR3: CSVEPSGRETQYF
DNA: TGCAGCGTTGAACCATCGGGGCGGGAGACCCAGTACTTC

size: NA
J: TRBJ1-1
V: TRBV12-3/TRBV12-4
D: TRBD1
CDR3: CASSSLNRGPNTEAFF
DNA: TGTGCCAGCAGTTCCCTGAACAGGGGGCCTAACACTGAAGCTTTCTTT

size: many
J: TRBJ1-3
V: TRBV11-1
D: NA
CDR3: CASSARFSEAGNTIYF
DNA: TGTGCCAGCAGCGCTAGATTCTCAGAGGCTGGAAACACCATATATTTT

size: many
J: TRBJ1-1
V: TRBV19
D: TRBD1
CDR3: CASIPTGGLILNTEAFF
DNA: TGTGCCAGTATCCCGACAGGGGGCCTGATTTTGAACACTGAAGCTTTCTTT

size: few
J: TRBJ1-5
V: TRBV18
D: NA
CDR3: CASSPGPQQNQPQHF
DNA: TGTGCCAGCTCACCGGGACCGCAACAAAATCAGCCCCAGCATTTT

size: NA
J: TRBJ2-5
V: TRBV29-1
D: NA
CDR3: CSVEWGLVETQYF
DNA: TGCAGCGTTGAGTGGGGGCTCGTAGAGACCCAGTACTTC

size: few
J: TRBJ1-1
V: TRBV20-1
D: NA
CDR3: CSAVVQGTAFF
DNA: TGCAGTGCTGTCGTCCAGGGTACGGCTTTCTTT

size: few
J: TRBJ1-5
V: TRBV12-3/TRBV12-4
D: NA
CDR3: CASIFDSNQPQHF
DNA: TGTGCCAGCATCTTCGACAGCAATCAGCCCCAGCATTTT

size: many
J: TRBJ2-5
V: TRBV20-1
D: NA
CDR3: CSAPRPGASQETQYF
DNA: TGCAGTGCACCGCGGCCGGGGGCGTCCCAAGAGACCCAGTACTTC

size: NA
J: TRBJ1-1
V: TRBV7-2
D: NA
CDR3: CASSLYRVRGAFF
DNA: TGTGCCAGCAGCTTATACAGGGTGCGTGGAGCTTTCTTT

size: few
J: TRBJ1-1
V: TRBV19
D: TRBD1
CDR3: CASNTGATEAFF
DNA: TGTGCCAGTAATACAGGGGCCACTGAAGCTTTCTTT

size: many
J: TRBJ1-3
V: TRBV6-5
D: TRBD1
CDR3: CASSTRGPGNTIYF
DNA: TGTGCCAGCAGTACTAGGGGGCCTGGAAACACCATATATTTT

size: NA
J: TRBJ1-6
V: TRBV6-2/TRBV6-3
D: NA
CDR3: CASSPTLYDSYRSLHF
DNA: TGTGCCAGCAGTCCGACCCTATACGACTCTTACAGGTCCCTCCACTTT

size: NA
J: TRBJ1-1
V: TRBV20-1
D: NA
CDR3: CSATPPFQNTEAFF
DNA: TGCAGTGCCACTCCCCCCTTCCAGAACACTGAAGCTTTCTTT

size: few
J: TRBJ2-7
V: TRBV28
D: TRBD2
CDR3: CASSPSGYGRSYEQYF
DNA: TGTGCCAGCAGTCCCTCGGGTTACGGGAGGTCGTACGAGCAGTACTTC

size: many
J: TRBJ2-6
V: TRBV7-2
D: TRBD1
CDR3: CASSSSPGQGLSGANVLTF
DNA: TGTGCCAGCAGCTCCTCACCGGGACAGGGGTTGTCTGGGGCCAACGTCCTGACTTTC

size: once
J: TRBJ1-6
V: TRBV12-3/TRBV12-4
D: NA
CDR3: CASSLMAPSYSPLHF
DNA: TGTGCCAGCAGTTTAATGGCCCCTTCTTATTCACCCCTCCACTTT

size: NA
J: TRBJ2-7
V: TRBV10-1
D: TRBD2
CDR3: CASSEGGDPYF
DNA: TGCGCCAGCAGTGAGGGGGGGGACCCGTACTTC

size: many
J: TRBJ1-1
V: TRBV12-3/TRBV12-4
D: NA
CDR3: CASSQGRLTEAFF
DNA: TGTGCCAGCAGCCAGGGTCGGCTCACTGAAGCTTTCTTT

size: many
J: TRBJ2-5
V: TRBV20-1
D: TRBD2
CDR3: CSARDLAGVGETQYF
DNA: TGCAGTGCTAGAGATCTAGCGGGAGTGGGCGAGACCCAGTACTTC

size: NA
J: TRBJ2-7
V: TRBV12-3/TRBV12-4
D: NA
CDR3: CASSSMGWGYEQYF
DNA: TGTGCCAGCAGTTCCATGGGGTGGGGCTACGAGCAGTACTTC

size: many
J: TRBJ1-1
V: TRBV29-1
D: TRBD1
CDR3: CSVEAGGLNTEAFF
DNA: TGCAGCGTTGAGGCAGGGGGGTTGAACACTGAAGCTTTCTTT

size: NA
J: TRBJ2-5
V: TRBV9
D: NA
CDR3: CASSVEAAQETQYF
DNA: TGTGCCAGCAGCGTAGAAGCAGCCCAAGAGACCCAGTACTTC

size: many
J: TRBJ1-5
V: TRBV20-1
D: NA
CDR3: CSAPTASNQPQHF
DNA: TGCAGTGCTCCGACAGCTAGCAATCAGCCCCAGCATTTT

size: NA
J: TRBJ1-2
V: TRBV29-1
D: NA
CDR3: CSVVPNYLYGYTF
DNA: TGCAGCGTCGTACCTAACTACCTCTATGGCTACACCTTC

size: many
J: TRBJ2-7
V: TRBV6-5
D: TRBD1
CDR3: CASSSRDSSYEQYF
DNA: TGTGCCAGCAGTTCCCGGGACAGCTCCTACGAGCAGTACTTC

size: NA
J: TRBJ1-6
V: TRBV7-8
D: NA
CDR3: CASSPAGLDFSYNSPLHF
DNA: TGTGCCAGCAGCCCGGCAGGACTTGACTTCTCCTATAATTCACCCCTCCACTTT

size: NA
J: TRBJ2-5
V: TRBV20-1
D: TRBD2
CDR3: CSVRRPGLEGEPQYF
DNA: TGCAGTGTCAGAAGACCGGGACTAGAAGGAGAGCCCCAGTACTTC

size: many
J: TRBJ2-5
V: TRBV11-2
D: TRBD1
CDR3: CASSLTGAAQETQYF
DNA: TGTGCCAGCAGCTTGACAGGGGCGGCCCAAGAGACCCAGTACTTC

size: many
J: TRBJ2-7
V: TRBV28
D: NA
CDR3: CASSLPLRQNSYEQYF
DNA: TGTGCCAGCAGTTTACCGCTTCGACAGAACTCCTACGAGCAGTACTTC

size: many
J: TRBJ2-2
V: TRBV12-3/TRBV12-4
D: NA
CDR3: CASSGDKNTGELFF
DNA: TGTGCCAGCAGCGGGGACAAAAACACCGGGGAGCTGTTTTTT

size: few
J: TRBJ1-1
V: TRBV29-1
D: TRBD1
CDR3: CSVDRSPGQGAYMAFF
DNA: TGCAGCGTTGACCGCTCCCCCGGACAGGGGGCGTATATGGCTTTCTTT

size: many
J: TRBJ1-1
V: TRBV20-1
D: TRBD1
CDR3: CSARLLNGQGRGEAFF
DNA: TGCAGTGCTAGACTCCTGAATGGACAGGGTAGGGGTGAAGCTTTCTTT

size: many
J: TRBJ2-7
V: TRBV28
D: NA
CDR3: CASSNQLQGYEQYF
DNA: TGTGCCAGCAGTAACCAACTACAGGGCTACGAGCAGTACTTC

size: many
J: TRBJ1-3
V: TRBV18
D: NA
CDR3: CASSPPAASGNTIYF
DNA: TGTGCCAGCTCACCACCGGCGGCCTCTGGAAACACCATATATTTT

size: many
J: TRBJ2-5
V: TRBV29-1
D: NA
CDR3: CSVGHEQETQYF
DNA: TGCAGCGTTGGGCACGAACAAGAGACCCAGTACTTC

size: NA
J: TRBJ2-7
V: TRBV3-1
D: NA
CDR3: CATGDTDEQYF
DNA: TGTGCCACGGGTGATACGGACGAGCAGTACTTC

size: NA
J: TRBJ2-7
V: TRBV6-5
D: TRBD1
CDR3: CASSYDGTGLYEQYF
DNA: TGTGCCAGCAGTTACGATGGGACAGGGCTCTACGAGCAGTACTTC

size: many
J: TRBJ1-1
V: TRBV28
D: NA
CDR3: CASSLTTSGGTEAFF
DNA: TGTGCCAGCAGTCTTACGACATCGGGGGGCACTGAAGCTTTCTTT

size: many
J: TRBJ2-7
V: TRBV6-5
D: NA
CDR3: CASRWSGVYEQYF
DNA: TGTGCCAGCAGGTGGTCAGGGGTCTACGAGCAGTACTTC

size: many
J: TRBJ2-7
V: TRBV7-2
D: NA
CDR3: CASSLAGLWGSRQYEQYF
DNA: TGTGCCAGCAGCTTAGCCGGGTTGTGGGGTTCCCGCCAATACGAGCAGTACTTC

size: many
J: TRBJ2-5
V: TRBV20-1
D: NA
CDR3: CSAIAGLQETQYF
DNA: TGCAGTGCTATCGCGGGGCTCCAAGAGACCCAGTACTTC

size: many
J: TRBJ2-7
V: TRBV30
D: NA
CDR3: CAWSVTYEQYF
DNA: TGTGCCTGGAGTGTAACGTACGAGCAGTACTTC

size: many
J: TRBJ1-1
V: TRBV6-2/TRBV6-3
D: TRBD1
CDR3: CASRVTGRGTEAFF
DNA: TGTGCCAGCAGGGTGACAGGGAGAGGCACTGAAGCTTTCTTT

size: many
J: TRBJ1-2
V: TRBV4-1
D: TRBD1
CDR3: CASSPSDRQGFYGYTF
DNA: TGCGCCAGCAGCCCTTCTGACCGACAGGGTTTCTATGGCTACACCTTC

size: many
J: TRBJ1-1
V: TRBV7-6
D: TRBD1
CDR3: CASSLALGQGTTEAFF
DNA: TGTGCCAGCAGCTTAGCGCTAGGACAGGGGACCACTGAAGCTTTCTTT

size: many
J: TRBJ1-1
V: TRBV6-1
D: TRBD1
CDR3: CASSPGTGFEAFF
DNA: TGTGCCAGCAGCCCCGGGACAGGGTTTGAAGCTTTCTTT